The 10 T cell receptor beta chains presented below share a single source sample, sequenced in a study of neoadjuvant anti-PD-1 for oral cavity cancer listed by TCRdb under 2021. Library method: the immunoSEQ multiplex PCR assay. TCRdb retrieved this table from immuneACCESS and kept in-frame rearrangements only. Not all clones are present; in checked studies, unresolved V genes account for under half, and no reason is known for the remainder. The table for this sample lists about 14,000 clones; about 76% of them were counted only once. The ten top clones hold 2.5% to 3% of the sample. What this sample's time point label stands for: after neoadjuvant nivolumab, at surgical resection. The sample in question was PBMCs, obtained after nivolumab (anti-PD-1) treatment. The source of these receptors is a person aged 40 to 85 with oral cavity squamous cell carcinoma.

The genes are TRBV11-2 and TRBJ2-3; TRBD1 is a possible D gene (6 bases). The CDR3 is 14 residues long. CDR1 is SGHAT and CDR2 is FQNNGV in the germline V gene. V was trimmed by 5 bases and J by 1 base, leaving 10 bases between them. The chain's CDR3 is CASSLGGGTDTQYF. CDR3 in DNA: TGTGCCAGCAGCCTAGGGGGAGGCACAGATACGCAGTATTTT.

The CDR3 DNA reads TGCGCCAGCAGCTCCCAGACTAGCGGTGGGTACAATGAGCAGTTCTTC. It codes for CASSSQTSGGYNEQFF. The J gene is TRBJ2-1, the V gene TRBV5-1; 9 positions match TRBD2. The V and J ends lost 3 bases and 4 bases, in that order; junction bases with no gene match: 8. Germline-derived CDR1 and CDR2 are SGHRS and YFSETQ. The CDR3 runs to 16 residues.

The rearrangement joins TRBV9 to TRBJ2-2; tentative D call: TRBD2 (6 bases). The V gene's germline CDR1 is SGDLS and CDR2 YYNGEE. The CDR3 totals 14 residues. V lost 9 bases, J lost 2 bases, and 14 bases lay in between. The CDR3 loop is CATRERFNTGELFF. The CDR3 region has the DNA TGTGCCACCCGGGAGAGATTCAACACCGGGGAGCTGTTTTTT. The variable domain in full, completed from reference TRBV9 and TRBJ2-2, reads DSGVTQTPKHLITATGQRVTLRCSPRSGDLSVYWYQQSLDQGLQFLIQYYNGEERAKGNILERFSAQQFPDLHSELNLSSLELGDSALYFCATRERFNTGELFFGEGSRLTVL.

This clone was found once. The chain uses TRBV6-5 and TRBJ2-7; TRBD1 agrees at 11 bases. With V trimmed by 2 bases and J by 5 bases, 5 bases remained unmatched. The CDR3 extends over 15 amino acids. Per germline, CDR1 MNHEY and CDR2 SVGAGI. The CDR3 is CASSYRTGGPHEQYF. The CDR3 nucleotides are TGTGCCAGCAGTTACCGGACAGGGGGCCCCCACGAGCAGTACTTC.

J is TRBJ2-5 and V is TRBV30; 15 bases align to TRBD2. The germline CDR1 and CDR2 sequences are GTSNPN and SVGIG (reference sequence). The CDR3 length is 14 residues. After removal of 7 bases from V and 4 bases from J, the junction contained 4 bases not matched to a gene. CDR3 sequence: CALGLAGGVETQYF. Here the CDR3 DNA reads TGTGCCTTGGGACTAGCGGGAGGAGTAGAGACCCAGTACTTC.

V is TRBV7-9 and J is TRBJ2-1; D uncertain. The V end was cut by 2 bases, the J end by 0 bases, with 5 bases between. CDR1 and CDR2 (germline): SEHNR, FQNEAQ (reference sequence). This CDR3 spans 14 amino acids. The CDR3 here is CASSLFSSYNEQFF. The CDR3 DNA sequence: TGTGCCAGCAGCTTATTTAGCTCCTACAATGAGCAGTTCTTC.

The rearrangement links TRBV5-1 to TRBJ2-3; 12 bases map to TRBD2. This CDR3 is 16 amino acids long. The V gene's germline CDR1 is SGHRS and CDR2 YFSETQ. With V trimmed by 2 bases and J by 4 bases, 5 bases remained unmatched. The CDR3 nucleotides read TGCGCCAGCAGCTTAAGCACTAGCGGGAGGTCAGATACGCAGTATTTT. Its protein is CASSLSTSGRSDTQYF.

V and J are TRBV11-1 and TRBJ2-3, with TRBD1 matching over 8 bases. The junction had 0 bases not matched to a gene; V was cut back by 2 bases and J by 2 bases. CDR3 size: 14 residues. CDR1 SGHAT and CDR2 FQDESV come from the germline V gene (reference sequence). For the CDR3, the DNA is TGTGCCAGCAGCTTACAGGGGGCCACAGATACGCAGTATTTT. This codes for CASSLQGATDTQYF.

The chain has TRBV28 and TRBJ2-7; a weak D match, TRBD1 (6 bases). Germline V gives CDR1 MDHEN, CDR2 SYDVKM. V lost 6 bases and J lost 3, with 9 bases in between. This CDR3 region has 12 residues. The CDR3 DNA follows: TGTGCCAGCAGGGACAGTCTCTACGAGCAGTACTTC. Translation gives CASRDSLYEQYF.

CDR3 region: CASSRHPGANTEAFF. The CDR3 DNA follows: TGTGCCAGCAGCCGCCATCCGGGGGCGAACACTGAAGCTTTCTTT. The J gene is TRBJ1-1, the V gene TRBV5-4, with D possibly TRBD1 on 6 matching bases. CDR1 is SGHNT, CDR2 YYREEE, per germline (reference sequence). Between the trimmed V and J ends, which lost 4 bases and 1 base, there was a span of 14 bases. CDR3 size: 15 residues.